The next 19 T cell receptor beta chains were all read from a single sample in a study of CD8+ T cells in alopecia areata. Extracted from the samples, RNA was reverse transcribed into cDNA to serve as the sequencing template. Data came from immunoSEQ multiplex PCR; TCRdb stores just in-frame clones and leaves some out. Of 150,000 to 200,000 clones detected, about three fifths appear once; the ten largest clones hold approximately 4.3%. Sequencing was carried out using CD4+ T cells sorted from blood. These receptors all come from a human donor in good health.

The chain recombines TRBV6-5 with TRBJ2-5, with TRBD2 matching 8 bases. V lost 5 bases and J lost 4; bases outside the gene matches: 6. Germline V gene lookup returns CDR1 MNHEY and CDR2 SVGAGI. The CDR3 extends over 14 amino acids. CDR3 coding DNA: TGTGCCAGCAGTAGACTGCTAGCGGGAGAGACCCAGTACTTC. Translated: CASSRLLAGETQYF.

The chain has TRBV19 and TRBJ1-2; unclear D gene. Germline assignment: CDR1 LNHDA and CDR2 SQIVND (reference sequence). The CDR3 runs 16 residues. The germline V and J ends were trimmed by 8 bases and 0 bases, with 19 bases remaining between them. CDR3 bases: TGTGCCAGTGCCGGCGGGGAGGTTTCTACTAACTATGGCTACACCTTC. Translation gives CASAGGEVSTNYGYTF.

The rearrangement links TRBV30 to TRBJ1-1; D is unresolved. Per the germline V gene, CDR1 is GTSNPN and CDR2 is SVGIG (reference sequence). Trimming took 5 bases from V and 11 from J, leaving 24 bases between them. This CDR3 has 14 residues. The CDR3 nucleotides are TGTGCCTGGGCCGGAATTTCCCTACAGCTAGGGGCTTTCTTT. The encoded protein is CAWAGISLQLGAFF.

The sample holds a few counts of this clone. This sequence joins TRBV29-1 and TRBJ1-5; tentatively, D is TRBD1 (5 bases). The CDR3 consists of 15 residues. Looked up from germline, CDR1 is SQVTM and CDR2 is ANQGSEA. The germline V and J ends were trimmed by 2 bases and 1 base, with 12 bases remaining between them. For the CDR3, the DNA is TGCAGCGTTGAACGCAGGGCAGTAAGCAATCAGCCCCAGCATTTT. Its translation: CSVERRAVSNQPQHF.

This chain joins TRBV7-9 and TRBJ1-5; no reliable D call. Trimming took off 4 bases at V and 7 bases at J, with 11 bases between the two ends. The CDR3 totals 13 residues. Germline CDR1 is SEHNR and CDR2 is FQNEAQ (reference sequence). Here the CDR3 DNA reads TGTGCCAGCAGCTATAGTGCCCTCCAGCCCCAGCATTTT. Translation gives CASSYSALQPQHF.

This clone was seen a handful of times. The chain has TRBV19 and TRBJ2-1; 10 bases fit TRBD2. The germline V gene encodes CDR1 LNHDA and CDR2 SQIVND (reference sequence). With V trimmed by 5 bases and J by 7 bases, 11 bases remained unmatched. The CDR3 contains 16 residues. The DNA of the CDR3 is TGTGCCAGTAGTCGAGCGGGAGGGCCACCTGGGAATGAGCAGTTCTTC. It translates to CASSRAGGPPGNEQFF.

The CDR3: CASSPGHEQYF. In DNA, the CDR3 is TGTGCCAGCTCACCCGGCCACGAGCAGTACTTC. The chain combines TRBV18 with TRBJ2-7, with D hard to call. The V gene lost 3 bases and the J gene lost 5 bases, with 5 bases spanning the gap. Germline values: CDR1 KGHSH, CDR2 LQKENI. The CDR3 has 11 residues.

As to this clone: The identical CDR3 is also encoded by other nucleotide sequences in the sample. DNA of the CDR3: TGTGCCGGCACAGGGAACACTGAAGCTTTCTTT. This encodes CAGTGNTEAFF. This chain joins TRBV30 and TRBJ1-1, with D possibly being TRBD1 (5 bases). The CDR3 runs 11 residues. V was clipped by 8 bases and J by 1 base, with 8 bases between them. From germline, CDR1 is GTSNPN and CDR2 SVGIG (reference sequence).

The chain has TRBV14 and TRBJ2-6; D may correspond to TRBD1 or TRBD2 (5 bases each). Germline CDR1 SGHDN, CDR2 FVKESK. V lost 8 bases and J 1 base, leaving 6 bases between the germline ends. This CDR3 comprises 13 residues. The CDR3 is CASGGSGANVLTF. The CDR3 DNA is TGTGCCAGCGGGGGTTCTGGGGCCAACGTCCTGACTTTC. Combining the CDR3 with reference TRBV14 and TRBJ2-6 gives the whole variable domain EAGVTQFPSHSVIEKGQTVTLRCDPISGHDNLYWYRRVMGKEIKFLLHFVKESKQDESGMPNNRFLAERTGGTYSTLKVQPAELEDSGVYFCASGGSGANVLTFGAGSRLTVL.

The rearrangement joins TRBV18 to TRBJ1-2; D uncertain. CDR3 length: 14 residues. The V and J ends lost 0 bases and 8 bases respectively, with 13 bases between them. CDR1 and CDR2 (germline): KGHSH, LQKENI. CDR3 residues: CASSPPIGSRGYTF. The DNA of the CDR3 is TGTGCCAGCTCACCACCGATAGGCTCAAGGGGCTACACCTTC. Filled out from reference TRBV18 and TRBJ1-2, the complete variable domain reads NAGVMQNPRHLVRRRGQEARLRCSPMKGHSHVYWYRQLPEEGLKFMVYLQKENIIDESGMPKERFSAEFPKEGPSILRIQQVVRGDSAAYFCASSPPIGSRGYTFGSGTRLTVV.

The CDR3 nucleotides are TGCAGCGCCCGGGGGACCCTTAATGAAAAACTGTTTTTT. Translating gives CSARGTLNEKLFF. The chain joins TRBV29-1 to TRBJ1-4; weak D call: TRBD1 (5 bases). V lost 7 bases to trimming and J lost 4 bases, with 13 bases between them. Germline V gene lookup returns CDR1 SQVTM and CDR2 ANQGSEA. The CDR3 has 13 amino acids.

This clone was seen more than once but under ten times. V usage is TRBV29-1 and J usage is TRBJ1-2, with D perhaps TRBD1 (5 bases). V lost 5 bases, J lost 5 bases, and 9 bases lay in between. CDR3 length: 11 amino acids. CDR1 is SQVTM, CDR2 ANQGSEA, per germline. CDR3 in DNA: TGCAGCGTTACCGGGGGATATGGCTACACCTTC. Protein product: CSVTGGYGYTF. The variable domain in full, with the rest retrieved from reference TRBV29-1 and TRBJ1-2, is SAVISQKPSRDICQRGTSLTIQCQVDSQVTMMFWYRQQPGQSLTLIATANQGSEATYESGFVIDKFPISRPNLTFSTLTVSNMSPEDSSIYLCSVTGGYGYTFGSGTRLTVV.

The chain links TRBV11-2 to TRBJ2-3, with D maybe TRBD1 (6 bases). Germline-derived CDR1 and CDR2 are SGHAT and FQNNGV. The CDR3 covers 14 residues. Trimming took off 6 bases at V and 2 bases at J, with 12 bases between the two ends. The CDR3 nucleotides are TGTGCCAGCAGGTTTATGGGGGCCACAGATACGCAGTATTTT. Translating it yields CASRFMGATDTQYF.

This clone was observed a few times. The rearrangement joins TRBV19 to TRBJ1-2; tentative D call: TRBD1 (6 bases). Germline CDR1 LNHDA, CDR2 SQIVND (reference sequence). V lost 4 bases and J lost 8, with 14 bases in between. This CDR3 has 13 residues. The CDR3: CASSTRDIRGYTF. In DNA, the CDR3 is TGTGCCAGTAGTACCCGGGACATTAGAGGCTACACCTTC.

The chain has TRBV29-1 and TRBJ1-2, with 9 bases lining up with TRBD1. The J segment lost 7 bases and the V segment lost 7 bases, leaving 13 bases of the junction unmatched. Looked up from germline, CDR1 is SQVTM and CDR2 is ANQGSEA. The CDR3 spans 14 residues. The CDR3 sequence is CSAGGDRATGGYTF. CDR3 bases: TGCAGCGCTGGGGGGGACAGGGCAACGGGTGGCTACACCTTC.

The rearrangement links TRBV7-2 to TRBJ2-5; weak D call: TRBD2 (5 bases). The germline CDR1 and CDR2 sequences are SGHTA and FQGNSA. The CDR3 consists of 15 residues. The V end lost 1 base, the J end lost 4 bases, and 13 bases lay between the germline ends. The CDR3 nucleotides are TGTGCCAGCAGCTTAGGAACGGGATACTTAGAGACCCAGTACTTC. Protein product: CASSLGTGYLETQYF.

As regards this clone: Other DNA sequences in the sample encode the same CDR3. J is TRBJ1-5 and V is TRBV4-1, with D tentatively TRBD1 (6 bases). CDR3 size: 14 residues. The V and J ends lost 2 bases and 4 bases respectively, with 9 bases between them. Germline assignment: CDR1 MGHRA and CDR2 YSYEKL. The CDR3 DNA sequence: TGCGCCAGCAGCCAACCGGGACAAAATCAGCCCCAGCATTTT. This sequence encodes CASSQPGQNQPQHF.

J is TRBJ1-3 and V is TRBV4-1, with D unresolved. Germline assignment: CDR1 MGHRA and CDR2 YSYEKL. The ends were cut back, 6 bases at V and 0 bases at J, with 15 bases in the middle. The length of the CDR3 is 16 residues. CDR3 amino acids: CASSRTDTHSGNTIYF. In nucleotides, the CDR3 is TGCGCCAGCAGTCGCACCGACACTCACTCTGGAAACACCATATATTTT.

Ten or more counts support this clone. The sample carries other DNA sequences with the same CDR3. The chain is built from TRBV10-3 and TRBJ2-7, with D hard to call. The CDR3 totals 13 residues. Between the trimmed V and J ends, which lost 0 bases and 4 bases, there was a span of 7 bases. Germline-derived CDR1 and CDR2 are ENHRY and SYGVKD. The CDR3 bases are TGTGCCATCAGTGAGTCAGGACCATACGAGCAGTACTTC. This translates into CAISESGPYEQYF.